The table lists the clone carrying this T cell receptor (beta chain) with many counts. Its specificity is not known. Each CDR3 protein is one row after TCRdb ran MiXCR on the RACE reads. Of about 84,000 distinct CDR3 sequences listed, 10% to 14% are singletons. Stated time point: patch test 3, about 24 weeks after DPC sensitization. Stated treatment: therapeutic diphenylcyclopropenone sensitization with weekly scalp DPC. The data are from a study of human T cells and chemical hapten exposure. General study results and limits: Compared to controls, expanded TCRs made significantly more large clusters of similar CDR3s.

CDR3 length: 16 residues. With V trimmed by 7 bases and J by 3 bases, 7 bases remained unmatched. The germline V gene encodes CDR1 SQVTM and CDR2 ANQGSEA. The sequencing used whole blood, collected in connection with sensitization to the hapten diphenylcyclopropenone (DPC). V and J are TRBV29-1 and TRBJ2-3; 16 bases match TRBD2. This TCR derives from a woman in her forties or fifties with alopecia areata. Some clones in this sample may be carry-over from other donors' samples. The CDR3 DNA follows: TGCAGCGCTACTCCGGGACTAGCGGGAGGGACAGATACGCAGTATTTT. Encoded protein: CSATPGLAGGTDTQYF.